The 5 T cell receptor beta chains in this list originate from one sample, sequenced in a study of blood T cell repertoires in COVID-19. Method: immunoSEQ multiplex PCR; TCRdb's copy keeps in-frame clones and lacks some. The sample includes about 110,000 clones, around 89% seen only once; the top ten take about 3%. Sequencing was carried out using peripheral blood. The receptors come from a woman between 50 and 59 years old with acute or convalescent COVID-19.

The rearrangement uses TRBV11-2 and TRBJ1-1; D gene unclear. This CDR3 is built from 13 residues. The germline V and J ends were trimmed by 0 bases and 11 bases, with 13 bases remaining between them. Germline-derived CDR1 and CDR2 are SGHAT and FQNNGV. CDR3 amino acids: CASSLEGGLRAFF. CDR3 coding DNA: TGTGCCAGCAGCTTAGAAGGTGGGTTGAGGGCTTTCTTT.

This clone was seen a single time. For the CDR3, the DNA is TGTGCCTGGAAGGCGGGAGAGAGCGATGAGCAGTTCTTC. This sequence encodes CAWKAGESDEQFF. This rearrangement joins TRBV30 to TRBJ2-1, with 7 bases that match TRBD2. The J segment lost 8 bases and the V segment lost 4 bases, leaving 8 bases of the junction unmatched. There are 13 residues in the CDR3. The V gene's germline CDR1 is GTSNPN and CDR2 SVGIG (reference sequence).

The chain carries TRBV5-5 and TRBJ2-7, with TRBD2 as a possible D gene (6 bases). The V gene lost 4 bases and the J gene lost 4 bases, with 9 bases spanning the gap. The CDR3 is 12 amino acids. Germline V gene sequence: CDR1 SGHKS, CDR2 YYEKEE (reference sequence). DNA for the CDR3: TGTGCCAGCAGCGGTGGGACTTACGAGCAGTACTTC. The encoded protein is CASSGGTYEQYF.

The rearrangement uses TRBV5-1 and TRBJ1-1; D is possibly TRBD1 (6 bases). CDR1 and CDR2 (germline): SGHRS, YFSETQ. Trimming removed 0 bases at V and 1 base at J, with 10 bases between. The CDR3 consists of 15 residues. CDR3 coding DNA: TGCGCCAGCAGCTTGGGGGGCAGGGGGAACACTGAAGCTTTCTTT. It codes for CASSLGGRGNTEAFF. Supplemented by reference TRBV5-1 and TRBJ1-1, the full variable domain reads KAGVTQTPRYLIKTRGQQVTLSCSPISGHRSVSWYQQTPGQGLQFLFEYFSETQRNKGNFPGRFSGRQFSNSRSEMNVSTLELGDSALYLCASSLGGRGNTEAFFGQGTRLTVV.

The chain carries TRBV5-1 and TRBJ1-1; D not certain. Germline CDR1 and CDR2: SGHRS and YFSETQ. The germline V and J ends were trimmed by 2 bases and 3 bases, with 17 bases remaining between them. CDR3 size: 16 residues. The CDR3: CASSFKVGSRDTEAFF. CDR3 DNA sequence: TGCGCCAGCAGCTTCAAGGTCGGCTCCCGGGACACTGAAGCTTTCTTT. The full variable domain, with the rest looked up from reference TRBV5-1 and TRBJ1-1, is KAGVTQTPRYLIKTRGQQVTLSCSPISGHRSVSWYQQTPGQGLQFLFEYFSETQRNKGNFPGRFSGRQFSNSRSEMNVSTLELGDSALYLCASSFKVGSRDTEAFFGQGTRLTVV.